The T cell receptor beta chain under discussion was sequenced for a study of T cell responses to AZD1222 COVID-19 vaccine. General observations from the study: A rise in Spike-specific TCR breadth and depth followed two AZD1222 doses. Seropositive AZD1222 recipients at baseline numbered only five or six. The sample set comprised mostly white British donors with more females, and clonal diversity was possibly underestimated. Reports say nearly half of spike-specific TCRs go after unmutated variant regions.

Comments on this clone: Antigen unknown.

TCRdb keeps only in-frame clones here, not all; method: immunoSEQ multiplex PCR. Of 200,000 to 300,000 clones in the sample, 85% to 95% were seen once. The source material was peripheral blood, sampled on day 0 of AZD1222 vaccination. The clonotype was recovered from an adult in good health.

The CDR3 DNA sequence: TGCGCCAGCAGCTTCGGCCTACGTAGCACAGATACGCAGTATTTT. Encoded protein: CASSFGLRSTDTQYF. The chain recombines TRBV5-1 with TRBJ2-3; D is unresolved. The CDR3 loop spans 15 amino acids. V was pared by 2 bases and J by 0 bases, with 10 bases between. Germline CDR1 and CDR2: SGHRS and YFSETQ.